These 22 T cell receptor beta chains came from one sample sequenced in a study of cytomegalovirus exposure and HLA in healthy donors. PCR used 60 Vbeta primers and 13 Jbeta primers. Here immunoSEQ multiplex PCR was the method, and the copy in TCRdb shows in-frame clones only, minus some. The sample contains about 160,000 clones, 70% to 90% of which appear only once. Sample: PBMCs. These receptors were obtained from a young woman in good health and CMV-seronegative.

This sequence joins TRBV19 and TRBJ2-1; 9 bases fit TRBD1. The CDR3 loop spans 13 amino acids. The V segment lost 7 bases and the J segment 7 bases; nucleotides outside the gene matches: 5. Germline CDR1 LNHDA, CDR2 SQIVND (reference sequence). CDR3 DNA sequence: TGTGCCAGTACAGGACAGGGGAGGAATGAGCAGTTCTTC. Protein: CASTGQGRNEQFF.

CDR3 in amino acids: CASSQETAPYEQYF. The CDR3 nucleotides read TGCGCCAGCAGCCAGGAGACAGCCCCCTACGAGCAGTACTTC. This chain links TRBV4-1 with TRBJ2-7; tentatively, D is TRBD1 (5 bases). This CDR3 region has 14 residues. Trimming left V 3 bases short and J 2 bases short, with 11 bases between. Germline V lookup: CDR1 MGHRA, CDR2 YSYEKL.

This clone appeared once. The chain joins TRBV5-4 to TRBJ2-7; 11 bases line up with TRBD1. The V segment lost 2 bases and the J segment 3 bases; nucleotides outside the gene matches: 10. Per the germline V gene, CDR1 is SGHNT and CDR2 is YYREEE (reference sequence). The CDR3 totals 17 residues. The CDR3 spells CASSLGRGTGGSYEQYF. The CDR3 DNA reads TGTGCCAGCAGCTTAGGTCGGGGGACAGGGGGTAGCTACGAGCAGTACTTC.

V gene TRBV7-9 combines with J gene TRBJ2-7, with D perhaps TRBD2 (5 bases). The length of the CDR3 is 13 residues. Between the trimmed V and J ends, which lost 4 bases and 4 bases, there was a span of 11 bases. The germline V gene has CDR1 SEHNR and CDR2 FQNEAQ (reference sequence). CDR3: CASSSFIAYEQYF. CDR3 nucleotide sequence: TGTGCCAGCAGCTCTTTTATAGCGTACGAGCAGTACTTC.

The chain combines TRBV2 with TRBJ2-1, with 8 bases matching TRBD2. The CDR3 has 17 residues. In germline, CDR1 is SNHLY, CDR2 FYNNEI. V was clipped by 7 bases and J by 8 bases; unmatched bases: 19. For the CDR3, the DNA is TGTGCCAGCATGCCGGGACTAGGAAGTGACCGGGGGGATGAGCAGTTCTTC. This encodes CASMPGLGSDRGDEQFF.

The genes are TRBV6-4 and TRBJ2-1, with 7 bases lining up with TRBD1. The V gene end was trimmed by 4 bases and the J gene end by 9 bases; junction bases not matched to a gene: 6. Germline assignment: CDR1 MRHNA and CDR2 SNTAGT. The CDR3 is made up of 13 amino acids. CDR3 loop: CASSAEGATEQFF. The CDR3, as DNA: TGTGCCAGCAGTGCTGAGGGGGCGACTGAGCAGTTCTTC.

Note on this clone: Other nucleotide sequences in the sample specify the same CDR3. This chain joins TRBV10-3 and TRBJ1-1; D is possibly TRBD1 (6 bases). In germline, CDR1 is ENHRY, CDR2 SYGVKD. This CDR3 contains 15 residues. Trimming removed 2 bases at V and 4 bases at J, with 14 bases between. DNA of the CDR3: TGTGCCATCAGTGAGACGTACAGGGTAACCACTGAAGCTTTCTTT. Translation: CAISETYRVTTEAFF.

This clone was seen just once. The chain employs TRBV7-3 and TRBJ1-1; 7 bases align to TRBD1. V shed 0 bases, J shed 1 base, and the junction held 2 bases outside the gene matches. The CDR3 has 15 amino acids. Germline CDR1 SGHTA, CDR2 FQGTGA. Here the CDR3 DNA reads TGTGCCAGCAGCTTAACCGGACAGGAGAACACTGAAGCTTTCTTT. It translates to CASSLTGQENTEAFF.

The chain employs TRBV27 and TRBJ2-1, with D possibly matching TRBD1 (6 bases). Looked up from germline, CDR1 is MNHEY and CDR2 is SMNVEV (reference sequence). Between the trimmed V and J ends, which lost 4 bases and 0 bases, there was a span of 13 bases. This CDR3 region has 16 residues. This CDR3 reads CASSSQPGDSYNEQFF. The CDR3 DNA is TGTGCCAGCAGTTCCCAGCCAGGGGACTCCTACAATGAGCAGTTCTTC.

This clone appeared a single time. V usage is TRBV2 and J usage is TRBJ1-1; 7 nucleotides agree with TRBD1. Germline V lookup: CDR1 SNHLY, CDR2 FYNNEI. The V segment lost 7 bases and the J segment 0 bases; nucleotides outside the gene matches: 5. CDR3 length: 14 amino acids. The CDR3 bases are TGTGCCAGCAAGGCAGACAGGGTGAACACTGAAGCTTTCTTT. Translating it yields CASKADRVNTEAFF.

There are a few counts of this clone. CDR3 sequence (DNA): TGTGCCAGCAGTGAACGACAGGCTGCCGGGGAGCTGTTTTTT. Encoded protein: CASSERQAAGELFF. The chain links TRBV6-1 to TRBJ2-2, with D perhaps matching TRBD1 (6 bases). CDR1 and CDR2 from the germline V gene are MNHNS and SASEGT. The V gene lost 2 bases and the J gene lost 6 bases, with 10 bases spanning the gap. The CDR3 spans 14 residues.

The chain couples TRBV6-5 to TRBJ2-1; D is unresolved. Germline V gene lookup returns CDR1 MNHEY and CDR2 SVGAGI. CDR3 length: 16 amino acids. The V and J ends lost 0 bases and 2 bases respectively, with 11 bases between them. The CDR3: CASSYSGRWAYNEQFF. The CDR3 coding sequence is TGTGCCAGCAGTTACTCCGGCAGGTGGGCCTACAATGAGCAGTTCTTC.

The chain's CDR3 is CASQTTGTPKYF. CDR3 coding DNA: TGTGCCAGCCAAACTACCGGGACACCAAAGTACTTC. The rearrangement links TRBV27 to TRBJ2-4; a weak D match, TRBD1 (6 bases). The germline CDR1 and CDR2 sequences are MNHEY and SMNVEV (reference sequence). This CDR3 contains 12 residues. V was trimmed by 8 bases and J by 14 bases, leaving 19 bases between them.

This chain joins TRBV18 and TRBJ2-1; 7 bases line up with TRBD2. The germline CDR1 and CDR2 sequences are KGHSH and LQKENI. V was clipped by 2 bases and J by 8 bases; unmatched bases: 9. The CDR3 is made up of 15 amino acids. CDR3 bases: TGTGCCAGCTCACCAAGGGGCGGGAGTGTCCATGAGCAGTTCTTC. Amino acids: CASSPRGGSVHEQFF.

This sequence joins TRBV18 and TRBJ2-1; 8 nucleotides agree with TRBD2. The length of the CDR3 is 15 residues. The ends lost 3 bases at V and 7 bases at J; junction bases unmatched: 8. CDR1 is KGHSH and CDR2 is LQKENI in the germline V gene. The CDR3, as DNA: TGTGCCAGCTCACCCGGACTAGCAAGTTGGAATGAGCAGTTCTTC. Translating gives CASSPGLASWNEQFF.

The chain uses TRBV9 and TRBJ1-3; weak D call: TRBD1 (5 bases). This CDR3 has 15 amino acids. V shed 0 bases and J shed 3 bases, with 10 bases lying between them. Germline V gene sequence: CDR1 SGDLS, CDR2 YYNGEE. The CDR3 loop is CASSVEGLSGNTIYF. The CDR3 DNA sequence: TGTGCCAGCAGCGTAGAGGGGCTCAGTGGAAACACCATATATTTT.

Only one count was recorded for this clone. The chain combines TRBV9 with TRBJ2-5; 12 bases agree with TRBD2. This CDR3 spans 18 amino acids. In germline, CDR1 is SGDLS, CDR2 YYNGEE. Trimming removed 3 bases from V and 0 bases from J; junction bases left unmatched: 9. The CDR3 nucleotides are TGTGCCAGCAGCGAGCCTCTGACTAGCGGGAGAAACCAAGAGACCCAGTACTTC. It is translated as CASSEPLTSGRNQETQYF.

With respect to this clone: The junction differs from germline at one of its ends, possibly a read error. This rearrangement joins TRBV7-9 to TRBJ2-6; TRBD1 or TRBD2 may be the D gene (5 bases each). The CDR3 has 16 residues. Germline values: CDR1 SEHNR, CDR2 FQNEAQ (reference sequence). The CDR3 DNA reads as TGTGCCAGCAGCCTAGCAGGGAGCCCCGGGGCCAACGTCCTGACTTTC. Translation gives CASSLAGSPGANVLTF.

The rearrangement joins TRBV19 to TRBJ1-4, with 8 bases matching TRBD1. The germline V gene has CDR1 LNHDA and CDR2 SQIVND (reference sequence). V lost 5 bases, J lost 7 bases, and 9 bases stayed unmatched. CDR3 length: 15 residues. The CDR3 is CASSGAWTGTEKLFF. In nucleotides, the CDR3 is TGTGCCAGTAGTGGTGCGTGGACAGGGACTGAAAAACTGTTTTTT.

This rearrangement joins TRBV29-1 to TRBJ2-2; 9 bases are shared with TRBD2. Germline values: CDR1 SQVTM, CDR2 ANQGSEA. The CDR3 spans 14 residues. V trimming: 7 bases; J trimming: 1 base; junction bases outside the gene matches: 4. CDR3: CSAPSGVNTGELFF. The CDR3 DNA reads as TGCAGCGCCCCTAGCGGGGTGAACACCGGGGAGCTGTTTTTT.

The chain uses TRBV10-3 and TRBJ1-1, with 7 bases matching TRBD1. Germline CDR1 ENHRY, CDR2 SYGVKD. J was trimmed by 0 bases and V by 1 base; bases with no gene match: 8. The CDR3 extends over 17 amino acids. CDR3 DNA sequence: TGTGCCATCAGTGAGTATGGGACAGATACCGTGAACACTGAAGCTTTCTTT. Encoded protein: CAISEYGTDTVNTEAFF.

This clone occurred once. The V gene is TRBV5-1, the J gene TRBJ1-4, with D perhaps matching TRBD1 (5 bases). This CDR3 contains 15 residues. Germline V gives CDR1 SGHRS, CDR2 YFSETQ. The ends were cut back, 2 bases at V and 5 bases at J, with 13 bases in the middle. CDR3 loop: CASSFDPGGNEKLFF. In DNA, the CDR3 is TGCGCCAGCAGCTTCGATCCGGGGGGGAATGAAAAACTGTTTTTT.